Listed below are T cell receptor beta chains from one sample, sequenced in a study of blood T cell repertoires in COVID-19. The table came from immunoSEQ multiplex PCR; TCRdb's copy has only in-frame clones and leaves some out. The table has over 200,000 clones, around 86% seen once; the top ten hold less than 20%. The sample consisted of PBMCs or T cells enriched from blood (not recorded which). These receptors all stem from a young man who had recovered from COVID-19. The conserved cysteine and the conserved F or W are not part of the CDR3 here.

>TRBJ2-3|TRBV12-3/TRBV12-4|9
ASTLTDTQY
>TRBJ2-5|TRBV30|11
AWSLVLGETQY
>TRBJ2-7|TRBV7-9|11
ASSFMGGNEQY
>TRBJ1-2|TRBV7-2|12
ASSLLSSNYGYT
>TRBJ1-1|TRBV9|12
ASSAHSRNTEAF
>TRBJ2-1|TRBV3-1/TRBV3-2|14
ASSLDRAGSYNEQF
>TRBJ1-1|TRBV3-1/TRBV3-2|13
ASSQGVGEWTEAF
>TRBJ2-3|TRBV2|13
ASGGLAGGPDTQY
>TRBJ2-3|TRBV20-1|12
SASKAGAADTQY
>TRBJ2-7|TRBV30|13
AWGRGPGGSNEQY
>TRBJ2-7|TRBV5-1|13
ASSHGTEISYEQY
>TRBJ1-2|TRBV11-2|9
ASSADGGYT
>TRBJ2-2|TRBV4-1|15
ASSRGSGQIKTGELF
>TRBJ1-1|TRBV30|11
AWRQVMNTEAF
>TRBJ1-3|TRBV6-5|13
ASSFKPGAGNTIY
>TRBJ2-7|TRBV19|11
ASSIDSAYEQY
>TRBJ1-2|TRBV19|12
ASSRGDRNYGYT
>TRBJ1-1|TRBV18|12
ASSPNSMNTEAF
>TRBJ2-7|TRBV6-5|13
ASREGQGTTYEQY
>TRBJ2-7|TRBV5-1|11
ASSLAPPNEQY
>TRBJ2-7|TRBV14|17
ASSQSVREDTAVTYEQY
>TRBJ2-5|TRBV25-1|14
ASSPESTSGDGTQY
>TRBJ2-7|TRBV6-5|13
ASRDPSGDSYEQY
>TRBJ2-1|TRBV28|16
ASSWGLAGGFAYNEQF
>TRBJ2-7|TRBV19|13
ASSIALADSYEQY
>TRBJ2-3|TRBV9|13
ASSVGLAAGDTQY
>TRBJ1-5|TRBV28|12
ATDPGQGRQPQH
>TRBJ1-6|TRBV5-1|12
ASSLGQGSSPLH
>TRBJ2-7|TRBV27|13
ASSLTGTGGYEQY
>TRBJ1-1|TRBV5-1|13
ASSLGGARNTEAF
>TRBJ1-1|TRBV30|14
AWSVLGILMNTEAF
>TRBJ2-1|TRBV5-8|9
ASSSYNEQF
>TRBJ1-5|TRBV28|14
ASSLSSRGGGQPQH
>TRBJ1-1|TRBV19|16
ASSTRDRIGLWNTEAF
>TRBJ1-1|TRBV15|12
ATSRDPGDNEAF
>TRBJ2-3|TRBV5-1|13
ASSYGTGHTDTQY
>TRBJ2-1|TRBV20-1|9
SARTGVGQF
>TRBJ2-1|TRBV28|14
ASSLKVGLGVGEQF
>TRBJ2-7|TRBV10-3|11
AISEGQLYEQY
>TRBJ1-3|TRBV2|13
ASSEAYRAGNTIY
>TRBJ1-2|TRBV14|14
ASSPLGQSLNYGYT
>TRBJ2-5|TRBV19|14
ASSTVARSIQETQY
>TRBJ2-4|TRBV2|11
ASSGDRGNIQY
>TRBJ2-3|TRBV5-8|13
ASSLRSYRTDTQY
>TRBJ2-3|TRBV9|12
ASDAGGSTDTQY
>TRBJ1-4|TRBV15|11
ATSRDGQGELF
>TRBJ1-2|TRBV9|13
ASSVATTGNYGYT
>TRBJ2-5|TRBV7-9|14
ASSLGAAGGQETQY
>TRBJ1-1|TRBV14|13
ASSQTEMGNTEAF
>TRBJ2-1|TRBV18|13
ASYQTSSKVNEQF
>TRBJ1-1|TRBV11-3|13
ASSPGQGRGTEAF
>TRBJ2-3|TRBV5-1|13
ASSSREGRTDTQY
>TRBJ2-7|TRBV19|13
ASRAGTSGKVEQY
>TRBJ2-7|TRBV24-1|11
ATSAGGPYEQY
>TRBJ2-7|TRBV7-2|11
ASSLVEAYEQY
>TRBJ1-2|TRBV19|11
ASSPTGGYGYT